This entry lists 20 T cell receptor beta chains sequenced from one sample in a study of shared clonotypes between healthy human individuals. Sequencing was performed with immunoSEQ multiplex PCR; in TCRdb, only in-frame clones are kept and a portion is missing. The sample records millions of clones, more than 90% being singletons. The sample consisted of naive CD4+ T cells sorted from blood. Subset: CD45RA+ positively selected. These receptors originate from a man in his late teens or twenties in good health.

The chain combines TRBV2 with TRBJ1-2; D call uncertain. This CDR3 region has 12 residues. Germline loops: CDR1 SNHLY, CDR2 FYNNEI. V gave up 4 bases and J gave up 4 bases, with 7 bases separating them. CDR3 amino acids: CASSASVYGYTF. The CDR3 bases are TGTGCCAGCAGTGCCAGTGTCTATGGCTACACCTTC.

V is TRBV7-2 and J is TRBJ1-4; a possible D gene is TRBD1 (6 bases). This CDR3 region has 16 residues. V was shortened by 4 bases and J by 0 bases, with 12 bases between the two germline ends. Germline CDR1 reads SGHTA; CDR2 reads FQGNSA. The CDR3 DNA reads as TGTGCCAGCAGCTCCGGACAGAAAACAACTAATGAAAAACTGTTTTTT. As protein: CASSSGQKTTNEKLFF.

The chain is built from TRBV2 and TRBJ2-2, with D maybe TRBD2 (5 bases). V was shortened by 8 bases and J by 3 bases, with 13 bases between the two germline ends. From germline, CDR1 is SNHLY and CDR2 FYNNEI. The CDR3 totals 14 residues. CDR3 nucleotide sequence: TGTGCCAGCTCGAGGGAGACGGACACCGGGGAGCTGTTTTTT. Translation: CASSRETDTGELFF.

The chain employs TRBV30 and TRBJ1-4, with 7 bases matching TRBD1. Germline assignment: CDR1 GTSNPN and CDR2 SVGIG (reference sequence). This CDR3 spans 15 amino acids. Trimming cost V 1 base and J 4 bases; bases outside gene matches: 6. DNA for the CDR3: TGTGCCTGGAGTGCAGACAGGGACTTTAATGAAAAACTGTTTTTT. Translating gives CAWSADRDFNEKLFF.

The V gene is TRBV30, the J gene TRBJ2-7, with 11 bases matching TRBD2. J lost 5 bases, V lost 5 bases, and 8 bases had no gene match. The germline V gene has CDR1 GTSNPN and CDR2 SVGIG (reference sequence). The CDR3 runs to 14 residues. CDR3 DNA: TGTGCCTGGGGGGGACTAGCGGCCCACCACGAGCAGTACTTC. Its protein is CAWGGLAAHHEQYF.

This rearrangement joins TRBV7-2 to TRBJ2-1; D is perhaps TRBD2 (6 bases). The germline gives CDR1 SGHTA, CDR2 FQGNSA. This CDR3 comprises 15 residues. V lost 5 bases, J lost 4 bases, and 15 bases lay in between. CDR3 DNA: TGTGCCAGCAGCGTCTTAGCGGAACTTTACAATGAGCAGTTCTTC. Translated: CASSVLAELYNEQFF.

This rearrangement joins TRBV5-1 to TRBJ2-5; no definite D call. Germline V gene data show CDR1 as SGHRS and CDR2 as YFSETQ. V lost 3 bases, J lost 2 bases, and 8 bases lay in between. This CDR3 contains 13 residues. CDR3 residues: CASSWESQETQYF. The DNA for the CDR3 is TGCGCCAGCAGCTGGGAATCACAAGAGACCCAGTACTTC.

For the CDR3, the DNA is TGTGCCAGCGGCGGGGGGAACTCTGGAAACACCATATATTTT. Its protein is CASGGGNSGNTIYF. This sequence joins TRBV19 and TRBJ1-3; D might be TRBD1 (5 bases). V was trimmed by 9 bases and J by 0 bases, leaving 12 bases between them. There are 14 residues in the CDR3. CDR1 is LNHDA and CDR2 is SQIVND in the germline V gene (reference sequence).

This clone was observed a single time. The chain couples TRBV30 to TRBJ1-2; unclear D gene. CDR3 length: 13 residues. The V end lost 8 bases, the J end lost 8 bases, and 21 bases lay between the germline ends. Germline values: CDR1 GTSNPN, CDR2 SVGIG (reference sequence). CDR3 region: CARAGNLFEGYTF. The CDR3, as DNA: TGTGCCCGCGCGGGGAATCTATTCGAGGGCTACACCTTC.

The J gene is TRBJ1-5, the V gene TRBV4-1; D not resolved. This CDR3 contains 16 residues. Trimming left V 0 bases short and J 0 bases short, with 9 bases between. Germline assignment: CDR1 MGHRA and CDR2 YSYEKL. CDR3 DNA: TGCGCCAGCAGCCAAGATCCGTCCAGTAGCAATCAGCCCCAGCATTTT. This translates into CASSQDPSSSNQPQHF.

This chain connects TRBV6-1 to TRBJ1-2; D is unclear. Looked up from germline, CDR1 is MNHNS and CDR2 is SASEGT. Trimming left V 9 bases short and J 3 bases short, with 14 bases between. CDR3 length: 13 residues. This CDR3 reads CASRLLGDYGYTF. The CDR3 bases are TGTGCCAGTAGACTCCTTGGGGACTATGGCTACACCTTC.

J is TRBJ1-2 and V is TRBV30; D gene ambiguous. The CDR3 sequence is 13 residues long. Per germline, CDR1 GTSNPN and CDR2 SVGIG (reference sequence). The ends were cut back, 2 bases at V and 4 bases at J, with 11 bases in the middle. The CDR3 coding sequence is TGTGCCTGGAGTCTAGGACCGAGCTATGGCTACACCTTC. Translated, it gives CAWSLGPSYGYTF.

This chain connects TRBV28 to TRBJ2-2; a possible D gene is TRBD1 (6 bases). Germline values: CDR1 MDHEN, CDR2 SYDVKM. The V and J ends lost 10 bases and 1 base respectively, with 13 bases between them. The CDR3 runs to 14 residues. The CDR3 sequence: CATGARRNTGELFF. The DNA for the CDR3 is TGTGCCACAGGGGCCAGGAGGAACACCGGGGAGCTGTTTTTT.

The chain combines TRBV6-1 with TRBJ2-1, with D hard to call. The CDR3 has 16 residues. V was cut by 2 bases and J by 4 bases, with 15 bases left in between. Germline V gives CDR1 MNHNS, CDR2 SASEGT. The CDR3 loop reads CASSEIGQGGYNEQFF. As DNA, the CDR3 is TGTGCCAGCAGTGAAATAGGTCAAGGCGGATACAATGAGCAGTTCTTC.

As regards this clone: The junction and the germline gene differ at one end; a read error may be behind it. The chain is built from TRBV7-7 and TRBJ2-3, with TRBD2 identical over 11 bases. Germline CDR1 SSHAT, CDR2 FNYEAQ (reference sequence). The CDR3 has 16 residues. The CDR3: CASSLIAGGPSDTQYF. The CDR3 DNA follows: TGTGCTAGCAGCCTTATAGCGGGGGGGCCCTCAGATACGCAGTATTTT.

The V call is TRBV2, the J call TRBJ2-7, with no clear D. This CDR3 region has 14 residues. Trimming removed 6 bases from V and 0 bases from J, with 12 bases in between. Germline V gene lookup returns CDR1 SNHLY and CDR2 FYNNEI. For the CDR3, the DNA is TGTGCCAGCAGCGCTCATAGGAGCTCCTACGAGCAGTACTTC. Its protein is CASSAHRSSYEQYF. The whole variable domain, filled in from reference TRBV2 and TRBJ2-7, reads EPEVTQTPSHQVTQMGQEVILRCVPISNHLYFYWYRQILGQKVEFLVSFYNNEISEKSEIFDDQFSVERPDGSNFTLKIRSTKLEDSAMYFCASSAHRSSYEQYFGPGTRLTVT.

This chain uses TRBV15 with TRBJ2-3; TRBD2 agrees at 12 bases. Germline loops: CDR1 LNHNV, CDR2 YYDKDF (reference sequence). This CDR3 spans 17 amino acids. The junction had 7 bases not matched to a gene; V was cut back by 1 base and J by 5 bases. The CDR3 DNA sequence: TGTGCCACCAGCAGAGCGCGGACTAGCGGGACCTTAGATACGCAGTATTTT. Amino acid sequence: CATSRARTSGTLDTQYF. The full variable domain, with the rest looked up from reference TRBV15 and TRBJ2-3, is DAMVIQNPRYQVTQFGKPVTLSCSQTLNHNVMYWYQQKSSQAPKLLFHYYDKDFNNEADTPDNFQSRRPNTSFCFLDIRSPGLGDTAMYLCATSRARTSGTLDTQYFGPGTRLTVL.

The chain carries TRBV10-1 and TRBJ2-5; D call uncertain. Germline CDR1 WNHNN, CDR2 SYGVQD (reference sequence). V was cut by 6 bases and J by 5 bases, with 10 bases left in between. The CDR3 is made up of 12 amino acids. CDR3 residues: CASSLQGETQYF. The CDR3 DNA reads TGCGCCAGCAGCCTCCAAGGGGAGACCCAGTACTTC.

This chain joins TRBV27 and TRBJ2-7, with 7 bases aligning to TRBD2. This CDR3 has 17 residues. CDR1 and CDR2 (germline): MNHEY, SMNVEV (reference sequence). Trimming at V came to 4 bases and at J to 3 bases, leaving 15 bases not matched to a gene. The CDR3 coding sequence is TGTGCCAGCAGTTCCGCGATACCGGCTGGGGGGGACTACGAGCAGTACTTC. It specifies CASSSAIPAGGDYEQYF.

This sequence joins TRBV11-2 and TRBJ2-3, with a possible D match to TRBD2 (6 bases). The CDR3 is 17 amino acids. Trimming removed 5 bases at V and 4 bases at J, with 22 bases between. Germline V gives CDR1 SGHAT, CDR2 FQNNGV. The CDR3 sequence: CASSAGRTLLIPDTQYF. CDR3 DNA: TGTGCCAGCAGCGCGGGACGGACTCTACTTATTCCAGATACGCAGTATTTT.